These 27 T cell receptor beta chains originate from one sample sequenced in a study of CD8+ T cells in alopecia areata. Specified treatment: oral pan-JAK inhibitor, 5-10 mg twice daily. In each case, RNA was isolated and then reverse transcribed into cDNA as the sequencing template. Sequencing used immunoSEQ multiplex PCR; TCRdb keeps in-frame clones, though not all of them. The sample holds some 80,000 clones, around 61% seen once. The sample was CD8+ T cells sorted from blood, taken at week 24, from a patient treated with tofacitinib. The receptors come from a human donor with alopecia areata.

The CDR3 nucleotides read TGCGCCAGCAGCCAACCAGGGCTGGGCGGGCAGCCCCAGCATTTT. Amino acids: CASSQPGLGGQPQHF. J is TRBJ1-5 and V is TRBV4-1, with D perhaps matching TRBD1 (5 bases). The CDR3 has 15 residues. Between the trimmed V and J ends, which lost 2 bases and 7 bases, there was a span of 15 bases. The V gene's germline CDR1 is MGHRA and CDR2 YSYEKL.

There are a few counts of this clone. This rearrangement joins TRBV19 to TRBJ1-1; D possibly corresponds to TRBD1 (5 bases). This CDR3 spans 11 amino acids. Germline V CDR1 and CDR2: LNHDA, SQIVND (reference sequence). V was pared by 7 bases and J by 7 bases, with 10 bases between. This CDR3 is CASILGVEAFF. CDR3 nucleotides: TGTGCCAGTATCTTGGGGGTTGAAGCTTTCTTT.

Remarks on this clone: Other DNA sequences of this sample code for an identical CDR3. The chain links TRBV30 to TRBJ2-1, with 12 bases aligning to TRBD2. The V gene's germline CDR1 is GTSNPN and CDR2 SVGIG (reference sequence). V shed 5 bases and J 3 bases; nucleotides not matched to a gene: 5. This CDR3 spans 15 amino acids. The DNA of the CDR3 is TGTGCCTGGTCCGGACTAGCGGGAAACTACAATGAGCAGTTCTTC. As protein: CAWSGLAGNYNEQFF.

The chain carries TRBV27 and TRBJ2-2; no clear D. This CDR3 spans 13 amino acids. V lost 0 bases to trimming and J lost 4 bases, with 3 bases between them. CDR1 is MNHEY and CDR2 is SMNVEV in the germline V gene (reference sequence). The CDR3 DNA reads TGTGCCAGCAGTTTATCTCTCACCGGGGAGCTGTTTTTT. Amino acids: CASSLSLTGELFF.

V usage is TRBV5-1 and J usage is TRBJ1-1, with 8 bases aligning to TRBD1. V gave up 2 bases and J gave up 4 bases; unmatched junction bases: 4. Germline-derived CDR1 and CDR2 are SGHRS and YFSETQ. CDR3 length: 14 amino acids. The CDR3 DNA follows: TGCGCCAGCAGCTTAGAACAGGGGGGCACTGAAGCTTTCTTT. Its protein product is CASSLEQGGTEAFF.

This rearrangement joins TRBV29-1 to TRBJ1-2; no firm D call. V lost 4 bases to trimming and J lost 4 bases, with 7 bases between them. This CDR3 is 11 amino acids long. Germline V CDR1 and CDR2: SQVTM, ANQGSEA. CDR3 in DNA: TGCAGCGTTGTGGAGGCCTATGGCTACACCTTC. Translating it yields CSVVEAYGYTF. Full variable domain (outside the CDR3, taken from reference TRBV29-1 and TRBJ1-2): SAVISQKPSRDICQRGTSLTIQCQVDSQVTMMFWYRQQPGQSLTLIATANQGSEATYESGFVIDKFPISRPNLTFSTLTVSNMSPEDSSIYLCSVVEAYGYTFGSGTRLTVV.

V and J are TRBV7-9 and TRBJ2-5; 10 nucleotides align to TRBD1. This CDR3 comprises 13 residues. V was clipped by 5 bases and J by 7 bases; unmatched bases: 4. Germline V lookup: CDR1 SEHNR, CDR2 FQNEAQ (reference sequence). CDR3 loop: CASSPGQGTTQYF. In nucleotides, the CDR3 is TGTGCCAGCAGCCCGGGACAGGGGACGACCCAGTACTTC.

The genes are TRBV7-9 and TRBJ2-7; D not resolved. The V gene lost 9 bases and the J gene lost 3 bases, with 12 bases spanning the gap. Per the germline V gene, CDR1 is SEHNR and CDR2 is FQNEAQ (reference sequence). The CDR3 is 12 residues long. The CDR3 protein is CASTGHIYEQYF. In nucleotides, the CDR3 is TGTGCCAGTACGGGTCACATCTACGAGCAGTACTTC.

The V and J genes are TRBV29-1 and TRBJ1-2, with 10 bases that match TRBD1. Trimming cost V 5 bases and J 4 bases; bases outside gene matches: 16. This CDR3 spans 17 amino acids. The germline gives CDR1 SQVTM, CDR2 ANQGSEA. The CDR3 loop reads CSVISPGQGTSFYGYTF. The DNA of the CDR3 is TGCAGCGTTATATCACCGGGACAGGGGACCTCCTTCTATGGCTACACCTTC.

The chain carries TRBV5-1 and TRBJ1-2, with unresolved D. From germline, CDR1 is SGHRS and CDR2 YFSETQ. The CDR3 contains 14 residues. V was trimmed by 1 base and J by 8 bases, leaving 15 bases between them. CDR3 amino acids: CASSLSVAAGGYTF. The CDR3 DNA reads as TGCGCCAGCAGCTTGAGTGTTGCCGCGGGGGGCTACACCTTC.

This rearrangement joins TRBV29-1 to TRBJ1-6; D uncertain. The CDR3 extends over 19 amino acids. The V gene lost 2 bases and the J gene lost 0 bases, with 20 bases spanning the gap. The V gene's germline CDR1 is SQVTM and CDR2 ANQGSEA. CDR3 sequence: CSVELGPTRSFSYNSPLHF. For the CDR3, the DNA is TGCAGCGTTGAACTCGGACCCACCAGGAGTTTCTCCTATAATTCACCCCTCCACTTT. Full variable domain (missing parts from reference TRBV29-1 and TRBJ1-6): SAVISQKPSRDICQRGTSLTIQCQVDSQVTMMFWYRQQPGQSLTLIATANQGSEATYESGFVIDKFPISRPNLTFSTLTVSNMSPEDSSIYLCSVELGPTRSFSYNSPLHFGNGTRLTVT.

The rearrangement joins TRBV5-6 to TRBJ2-7; D gene unclear. V shed 0 bases and J shed 6 bases, with 13 bases lying between them. In germline, CDR1 is SGHDT, CDR2 YYEEEE. The CDR3 consists of 14 residues. This CDR3 reads CASSLDAATVEQYF. DNA for the CDR3: TGTGCCAGCAGCTTGGACGCTGCGACCGTCGAGCAGTACTTC.

This clone was seen once. The J gene is TRBJ1-1, the V gene TRBV5-1; D is uncertain. V shed 0 bases and J shed 4 bases, with 10 bases lying between them. Germline lookup yields CDR1 SGHRS and CDR2 YFSETQ. This CDR3 is 14 amino acids long. CDR3 sequence reads: CASSLVVEGTEAFF. CDR3 sequence (DNA): TGCGCCAGCAGCTTGGTTGTGGAAGGCACTGAAGCTTTCTTT. Based on the CDR3 plus reference TRBV5-1 and TRBJ1-1, the full variable domain is KAGVTQTPRYLIKTRGQQVTLSCSPISGHRSVSWYQQTPGQGLQFLFEYFSETQRNKGNFPGRFSGRQFSNSRSEMNVSTLELGDSALYLCASSLVVEGTEAFFGQGTRLTVV.

The chain carries TRBV4-2 and TRBJ2-7; no firm D call. CDR3 length: 15 amino acids. Trimming cost V 0 bases and J 2 bases, with 11 bases left between them. Germline CDR1 reads LGHNA; CDR2 reads YNFKEQ. CDR3 sequence reads: CASSQDLGSPYEQYF. CDR3 DNA: TGTGCCAGCAGCCAAGATCTGGGCAGTCCCTACGAGCAGTACTTC.

The chain links TRBV5-6 to TRBJ1-5; TRBD1 agrees at 7 bases. Germline-derived CDR1 and CDR2 are SGHDT and YYEEEE. The V gene end was trimmed by 10 bases and the J gene end by 0 bases; junction bases not matched to a gene: 13. The CDR3 has 16 residues. The CDR3 spells CAAYSGGTDSNQPQHF. Here the CDR3 DNA reads TGTGCCGCCTACTCAGGAGGGACAGATAGCAATCAGCCCCAGCATTTT.

The chain combines TRBV9 with TRBJ1-1, with D unclear. The CDR3 loop spans 12 amino acids. V was pared by 3 bases and J by 7 bases, with 10 bases between. Germline values: CDR1 SGDLS, CDR2 YYNGEE. CDR3 region: CASSAQEGEAFF. In DNA form, the CDR3 reads TGTGCCAGCAGCGCTCAGGAGGGTGAAGCTTTCTTT.

This clone was picked up a small number of times. The chain is built from TRBV5-6 and TRBJ1-5; D unclear. V was trimmed by 0 bases and J by 7 bases, leaving 11 bases between them. Germline values: CDR1 SGHDT, CDR2 YYEEEE. The CDR3 length is 14 residues. The chain's CDR3 is CASSLAASTQPQHF. The CDR3 DNA is TGTGCCAGCAGCTTGGCGGCCAGTACACAGCCCCAGCATTTT. The variable domain in full, completed from reference TRBV5-6 and TRBJ1-5, reads DAGVTQSPTHLIKTRGQQVTLRCSPKSGHDTVSWYQQALGQGPQFIFQYYEEEERQRGNFPDRFSGHQFPNYSSELNVNALLLGDSALYLCASSLAASTQPQHFGDGTRLSIL.

A single count supports this clone. The chain is built from TRBV19 and TRBJ2-1; 10 bases match TRBD2. The CDR3 covers 14 residues. CDR1 is LNHDA and CDR2 is SQIVND in the germline V gene (reference sequence). The junction had 2 bases not matched to a gene; V was cut back by 5 bases and J by 4 bases. In nucleotides, the CDR3 is TGTGCCAGTAGTTGGACTAGCGGATACAATGAGCAGTTCTTC. Amino acid sequence: CASSWTSGYNEQFF.

The rearrangement uses TRBV7-9 and TRBJ2-5, with D unclear. Trimming pared 3 bases from V and 3 bases from J, leaving 11 bases between. This CDR3 has 14 residues. Germline CDR1 SEHNR, CDR2 FQNEAQ (reference sequence). CDR3 sequence: CASSFFDLEETQYF. CDR3 bases: TGTGCCAGCAGCTTCTTCGACTTGGAAGAGACCCAGTACTTC.

V usage is TRBV20-1 and J usage is TRBJ2-2, with D maybe TRBD2 (5 bases). This CDR3 is 11 amino acids long. Germline values: CDR1 DFQATT, CDR2 SNEGSKA (reference sequence). Trimming removed 7 bases at V and 2 bases at J, with 5 bases between. The CDR3 DNA sequence: TGCAGTGGACTAAACACCGGGGAGCTGTTTTTT. Protein sequence: CSGLNTGELFF.

The chain joins TRBV27 to TRBJ2-7; possible D gene TRBD2, 5 bases. Germline values: CDR1 MNHEY, CDR2 SMNVEV (reference sequence). The CDR3 contains 13 residues. V lost 5 bases, J lost 6 bases, and 14 bases lay in between. The chain's CDR3 is CASSLTLGGEQYF. DNA for the CDR3: TGTGCCAGCAGTCTAACACTAGGAGGCGAGCAGTACTTC.

This clone occurred a few times. This rearrangement joins TRBV29-1 to TRBJ2-3; D may correspond to TRBD1 or TRBD2 (5 bases each). In germline, CDR1 is SQVTM, CDR2 ANQGSEA. The CDR3 sequence is 13 residues long. V lost 7 bases, J lost 0 bases, and 11 bases lay in between. CDR3: CSARDPSTDTQYF. CDR3 coding DNA: TGCAGCGCACGGGACCCCAGCACAGATACGCAGTATTTT.

This CDR3 is CASSYGDTEAFF. The CDR3 DNA reads as TGTGCCAGCAGTTACGGGGACACTGAAGCTTTCTTT. This chain links TRBV6-6 with TRBJ1-1; D gene ambiguous. Germline V CDR1 and CDR2: MNHNY, SVGAGI (reference sequence). CDR3 length: 12 residues. The ends were cut back, 2 bases at V and 3 bases at J, with 4 bases in the middle.

The chain recombines TRBV5-1 with TRBJ1-1, with 9 bases aligning to TRBD1. V shed 2 bases, J shed 4 bases, and the junction held 3 bases outside the gene matches. Per germline, CDR1 SGHRS and CDR2 YFSETQ. This CDR3 contains 14 residues. CDR3 sequence: CASSFGTGLTEAFF. The CDR3 bases are TGCGCCAGCAGCTTCGGGACAGGGCTCACTGAAGCTTTCTTT.

The chain combines TRBV9 with TRBJ1-5; the D gene is possibly TRBD1 (6 bases). The CDR3 extends over 15 amino acids. Germline V gene sequence: CDR1 SGDLS, CDR2 YYNGEE. The germline V and J ends were trimmed by 4 bases and 3 bases, with 14 bases remaining between them. This CDR3 reads CASSPSGDINQPQHF. The CDR3 region has the DNA TGTGCCAGCAGCCCTAGTGGGGACATCAATCAGCCCCAGCATTTT.

This chain connects TRBV7-6 to TRBJ2-1, with D hard to call. The CDR3 loop spans 15 amino acids. The V end lost 1 base, the J end lost 2 bases, and 9 bases lay between the germline ends. Per germline, CDR1 SGHVS and CDR2 FNYEAQ. CDR3 in DNA: TGTGCCAGCAGCTTAGTGGCAGAAACCTACAATGAGCAGTTCTTC. The encoded protein is CASSLVAETYNEQFF.

The chain links TRBV11-2 to TRBJ2-5, with D tentatively TRBD2 (6 bases). Looked up from germline, CDR1 is SGHAT and CDR2 is FQNNGV. Trimming shortened V by 2 bases and J by 5 bases, and 12 bases separated the two germline ends. The CDR3 runs 14 residues. In DNA, the CDR3 is TGTGCCAGCAGCTTACGTGCGGGGCCGGAGACCCAGTACTTC. It yields the protein CASSLRAGPETQYF.